The entry below gives a single T cell receptor (beta chain) sequence along with its context. Per the original methods: Reference gene primer amplification gave estimated nucleated cell counts. Profiled with immunoSEQ multiplex PCR; TCRdb holds only in-frame clones, not every one. For V, J and clone size, that table is used; D and trimming come from the DNA. The table shows about 62,000 clones, with about 75% occurring only once. CDR3 length: 13 amino acids. The data belong to a study of blood T cell repertoires in COVID-19. The TCR was taken from an older woman who had been exposed to COVID-19. This sequence joins TRBV12-2 and TRBJ2-3; the table's TRBD1 call for D was not verified on the DNA. TRBV12-2 is tagged as a pseudogene. Sequenced: PBMCs or T cells enriched from blood (not recorded which). This chain's CDR3 is CASLEGDLDTQYF. The DNA for the CDR3 is TGTGCAAGTCTCGAAGGGGATTTGGATACGCAGTATTTT.